The entry below gives a single T cell receptor (beta chain) sequence along with its context. Its target is unknown. The sample comes from a study of cytomegalovirus exposure and HLA in healthy donors. Study outcomes and limitations: The study listed approximately 160 cytomegalovirus-associated TCR beta chains. CMV serostatus was the sole immune exposure information available. Per a later analysis, HLA-associated TCR beta chains showed more clonal expansion than other, equally common TCR beta chains.

The germline V and J ends were trimmed by 1 base and 1 base, with 10 bases remaining between them. CDR1 and CDR2 from the germline V gene are SGHTA and FQGNSA. The CDR3 is made up of 15 amino acids. The PCR ran on 60 Vbeta and 13 Jbeta primers. Profiling relied on immunoSEQ multiplex PCR, and the TCRdb table lists in-frame clones only, not all of them. There are around 180,000 clones in the sample; around 80% occur only once, and 6% to 7.5% lies in the top ten. Sequencing was performed on PBMCs. This TCR was recovered from a man younger than 45 in good health and CMV-seropositive. The chain carries TRBV7-2 and TRBJ1-1; D gene ambiguous. CDR3 in amino acids: CASSLELQQNTEAFF. In DNA, the CDR3 is TGTGCCAGCAGCTTAGAGTTACAGCAGAACACTGAAGCTTTCTTT.